These 22 T cell receptor beta chains share one sample of origin, sequenced in a study of blood T cell repertoires in COVID-19. Clones were read by immunoSEQ multiplex PCR, and TCRdb kept only the in-frame ones, dropping some. The table lists about 200,000 clones, roughly 85% of them singletons. What was sequenced was peripheral blood. The receptors were sampled from a woman over 75 with acute or convalescent COVID-19.

The rearrangement joins TRBV5-6 to TRBJ2-5, with D tentatively TRBD1 (6 bases). CDR1 and CDR2 (germline): SGHDT, YYEEEE. V was cut by 4 bases and J by 7 bases, with 11 bases left in between. This CDR3 spans 12 amino acids. The CDR3 here is CASSHRGGTQYF. CDR3 bases: TGTGCCAGCAGCCACCGAGGGGGGACCCAGTACTTC.

The chain recombines TRBV7-3 with TRBJ2-1; 7 bases map to TRBD2. The CDR3 is made up of 16 amino acids. Germline assignment: CDR1 SGHTA and CDR2 FQGTGA. Trimming cost V 1 base and J 6 bases; bases outside gene matches: 9. The CDR3 protein is CASSLSLADLSNEQFF. DNA of the CDR3: TGTGCCAGCAGCTTAAGTCTAGCGGATTTGTCCAATGAGCAGTTCTTC.

Only one count was recorded for this clone. This chain connects TRBV27 to TRBJ2-7; perhaps TRBD2 as D (6 bases). The V gene lost 7 bases and the J gene lost 3 bases, with 28 bases spanning the gap. The CDR3 length is 18 residues. Looked up from germline, CDR1 is MNHEY and CDR2 is SMNVEV (reference sequence). Here the CDR3 reads CASTPLERVAMGLYEQYF. The DNA for the CDR3 is TGTGCCAGCACCCCCCTCGAGCGGGTGGCGATGGGGCTCTACGAGCAGTACTTC.

CDR3 loop: CASSSEGGTGYEQYF. The CDR3 DNA reads TGTGCCAGCAGCTCCGAGGGTGGTACGGGCTACGAGCAGTACTTC. The chain combines TRBV7-2 with TRBJ2-7; TRBD2 is a possible D gene (5 bases). This CDR3 is 15 amino acids long. Germline CDR1 SGHTA, CDR2 FQGNSA. The ends were cut back, 4 bases at V and 3 bases at J, with 16 bases in the middle.

The CDR3 region is CASSLAAGSYGYTF. The CDR3 bases are TGTGCCAGCAGCTTAGCTGCGGGAAGCTATGGCTACACCTTC. The chain has TRBV7-9 and TRBJ1-2, with D unresolved. Germline V gives CDR1 SEHNR, CDR2 FQNEAQ (reference sequence). This CDR3 region has 14 residues. V was clipped by 0 bases and J by 4 bases, with 9 bases between them.

This clone was found once. The J gene is TRBJ2-3, the V gene TRBV2, with 8 bases aligning to TRBD2. Looked up from germline, CDR1 is SNHLY and CDR2 is FYNNEI. CDR3 length: 15 residues. The junction had 6 bases not matched to a gene; V was cut back by 7 bases and J by 0 bases. CDR3 in DNA: TGTGCCAGCACACGGGAGGGCCCGAGCACAGATACGCAGTATTTT. Amino acids: CASTREGPSTDTQYF.

The CDR3 coding sequence is TGTGCCAGCAGCTTAGTTCGGGGGGCTAGTGACGTTGGGCAGTTCTTC. Its protein is CASSLVRGASDVGQFF. The J gene is TRBJ2-1, the V gene TRBV11-2; tentatively, D is TRBD2 (7 bases). This CDR3 is built from 16 residues. The V and J ends lost 1 base and 12 bases respectively, with 22 bases between them. Germline V gene sequence: CDR1 SGHAT, CDR2 FQNNGV.

This rearrangement joins TRBV7-9 to TRBJ1-1, with 7 positions matching TRBD1. Looked up from germline, CDR1 is SEHNR and CDR2 is FQNEAQ (reference sequence). After removal of 4 bases from V and 1 base from J, the junction contained 3 bases not matched to a gene. CDR3 size: 14 residues. The CDR3 is CASSSGQPNTEAFF. The CDR3 DNA sequence: TGTGCCAGCAGCTCGGGACAGCCGAACACTGAAGCTTTCTTT. Looking up the rest from reference TRBV7-9 and TRBJ1-1 gives the full variable domain: DTGVSQNPRHKITKRGQNVTFRCDPISEHNRLYWYRQTLGQGPEFLTYFQNEAQLEKSRLLSDRFSAERPKGSFSTLEIQRTEQGDSAMYLCASSSGQPNTEAFFGQGTRLTVV.

The gene calls are TRBV18 and TRBJ2-5; D unclear. Trimming took off 0 bases at V and 5 bases at J, with 10 bases between the two ends. Germline CDR1 and CDR2: KGHSH and LQKENI. The CDR3 has 14 residues. CDR3 coding DNA: TGTGCCAGCTCACCACCCGGAGTAATGGAGACCCAGTACTTC. Translation: CASSPPGVMETQYF.

This rearrangement joins TRBV5-6 to TRBJ1-1; TRBD1 might be the D (5 bases). The CDR3 has 12 residues. Germline V gene data show CDR1 as SGHDT and CDR2 as YYEEEE. Trimming removed 4 bases at V and 6 bases at J, with 10 bases between. The CDR3 bases are TGTGCCAGCAGCGTAGGGGAGGCTGAAGCTTTCTTT. This sequence encodes CASSVGEAEAFF.

J is TRBJ1-1 and V is TRBV7-2; D gene unclear. Between the trimmed V and J ends, which lost 0 bases and 0 bases, there was a span of 8 bases. The CDR3 loop spans 15 amino acids. Germline-derived CDR1 and CDR2 are SGHTA and FQGNSA. CDR3 DNA: TGTGCCAGCAGCTTAGCTCCGGGGATGAACACTGAAGCTTTCTTT. Its translation: CASSLAPGMNTEAFF.

The chain combines TRBV7-2 with TRBJ2-5; maybe TRBD2 (5 bases). The length of the CDR3 is 14 residues. Germline V gene data show CDR1 as SGHTA and CDR2 as FQGNSA. Trimming took off 5 bases at V and 6 bases at J, with 16 bases between the two ends. CDR3 coding DNA: TGTGCCAGCAGCCCCTCACTAGTTCCGCAGACCCAGTACTTC. It encodes CASSPSLVPQTQYF.

As DNA, the CDR3 is TGTGCCAGCAGCCTTCAGGGGACACCCACGACTAGCGCGCTCTACGAGCAGTACTTC. Translating it yields CASSLQGTPTTSALYEQYF. This sequence joins TRBV7-2 and TRBJ2-7; 8 bases line up with TRBD2. The germline V gene encodes CDR1 SGHTA and CDR2 FQGNSA. The CDR3 has 19 residues. V gave up 5 bases and J gave up 3 bases; unmatched junction bases: 21.

The chain couples TRBV4-3 to TRBJ1-2; perhaps TRBD1 as D (6 bases). Trimming pared 4 bases from V and 4 bases from J, leaving 16 bases between. From germline, CDR1 is LGHNA and CDR2 YSLEER. The CDR3 runs to 15 residues. For the CDR3, the DNA is TGCGCCAGCAGCCGGACTTGGGGGCTCGGCTATGGCTACACCTTC. This codes for CASSRTWGLGYGYTF.

V usage is TRBV28 and J usage is TRBJ2-7; D perhaps matches TRBD2 (5 bases). Germline values: CDR1 MDHEN, CDR2 SYDVKM. The CDR3 sequence is 18 residues long. V was trimmed by 0 bases and J by 3 bases, leaving 21 bases between them. CDR3 amino acids: CASSLWGKWTRENYEQYF. The CDR3 DNA is TGTGCCAGCAGTTTATGGGGGAAATGGACTCGAGAAAACTACGAGCAGTACTTC.

Concerning this clone: The sample holds other DNA sequences that translate to the same CDR3. The chain couples TRBV19 to TRBJ2-1, with 8 bases fitting TRBD2. The ends lost 6 bases at V and 2 bases at J; junction bases unmatched: 6. The CDR3 loop spans 15 amino acids. The V gene's germline CDR1 is LNHDA and CDR2 SQIVND (reference sequence). This CDR3 is CASSLAGGAYNEQFF. CDR3 sequence (DNA): TGTGCCAGTAGCCTGGCGGGGGGTGCCTACAATGAGCAGTTCTTC.

This chain joins TRBV10-1 and TRBJ2-3; a weak D match, TRBD2 (6 bases). Germline CDR1 WNHNN, CDR2 SYGVQD (reference sequence). Trimming left V 6 bases short and J 3 bases short, with 13 bases between. CDR3 length: 14 residues. CDR3 in amino acids: CASRGGPGTDTQYF. The CDR3 DNA is TGCGCCAGCAGAGGAGGGCCGGGGACAGATACGCAGTATTTT.

This sequence joins TRBV21-1 and TRBJ2-2; the table's TRBD1 call for D was not verified on the DNA. TRBV21-1 is assigned pseudogene status. The CDR3 is made up of 15 amino acids. CDR3 residues: CASSDRQGNTGELFF. CDR3 DNA sequence: TGTGCCAGCAGCGACCGACAGGGGAACACCGGGGAGCTGTTTTTT.

The chain combines TRBV18 with TRBJ2-1; a weak D match, TRBD1 (5 bases). The CDR3 is 14 amino acids. Germline assignment: CDR1 KGHSH and CDR2 LQKENI. With 3 bases removed from V and 1 base from J, the gap between germline ends came to 7 bases. The CDR3 DNA reads TGTGCCAGCTCACCGACAGTTTCCTACAATGAGCAGTTCTTC. Translation: CASSPTVSYNEQFF.

Here the CDR3 reads CSASRAGVYNEQFF. Here the CDR3 DNA reads TGCAGTGCTAGTCGAGCGGGGGTCTACAATGAGCAGTTCTTC. V and J are TRBV20-1 and TRBJ2-1, with 8 bases aligning to TRBD2. Per the germline V gene, CDR1 is DFQATT and CDR2 is SNEGSKA (reference sequence). V lost 3 bases and J lost 3; bases outside the gene matches: 4. There are 14 residues in the CDR3.

There are a few counts of this clone. The chain employs TRBV20-1 and TRBJ2-3; D is possibly TRBD2 (5 bases). The V gene lost 4 bases and the J gene lost 5 bases, with 16 bases spanning the gap. Looked up from germline, CDR1 is DFQATT and CDR2 is SNEGSKA (reference sequence). The CDR3 length is 14 residues. CDR3 region: CSANEAALEDTQYF. For the CDR3, the DNA is TGCAGTGCTAATGAAGCGGCCCTCGAAGATACGCAGTATTTT.

The gene calls are TRBV19 and TRBJ2-2; perhaps TRBD2 as D (6 bases). This CDR3 region has 16 residues. Trimming stripped 3 bases from V and 1 base from J, with 12 bases between. CDR1 and CDR2 from the germline V gene are LNHDA and SQIVND (reference sequence). The CDR3 reads CASSIGLGGNTGELFF. CDR3 nucleotide sequence: TGTGCCAGTAGTATCGGTTTGGGGGGGAACACCGGGGAGCTGTTTTTT.